Below, one T cell receptor (beta chain) is given with its context. This sample was included in a study of shared clonotypes between healthy human individuals. Assay: immunoSEQ multiplex PCR; the TCRdb copy retains only in-frame clones and omits some. This sample yields over 95,000 clones, of which 68% are seen a single time; 24% belongs to the top ten. This CDR3 is built from 15 residues. V was shortened by 0 bases and J by 5 bases, with 14 bases between the two germline ends. Germline loops: CDR1 SGHKS, CDR2 YYEKEE (reference sequence). This TCR derives from a woman younger than 45 in good health. This sequence joins TRBV5-5 and TRBJ1-2; D is ambiguous. Sequencing was done on a sample of memory CD8+ T cells sorted from blood. Described subset: CD45RO+ cells pooled with CCR7-negative TemRA cells. CDR3 region: CASSLVRNPSYGYTF. The CDR3 DNA reads as TGTGCCAGCAGCTTGGTTCGGAACCCTTCGTATGGCTACACCTTC.